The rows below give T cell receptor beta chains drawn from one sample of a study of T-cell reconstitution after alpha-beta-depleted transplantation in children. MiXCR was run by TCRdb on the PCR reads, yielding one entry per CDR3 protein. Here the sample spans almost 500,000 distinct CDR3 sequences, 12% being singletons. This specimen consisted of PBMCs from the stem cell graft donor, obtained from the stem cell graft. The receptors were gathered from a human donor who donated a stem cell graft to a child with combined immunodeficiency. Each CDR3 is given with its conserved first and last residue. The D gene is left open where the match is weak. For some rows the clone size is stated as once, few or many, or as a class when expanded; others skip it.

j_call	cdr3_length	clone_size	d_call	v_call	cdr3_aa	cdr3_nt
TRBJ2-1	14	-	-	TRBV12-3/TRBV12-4	CASSLGIWMFEQFF	TGTGCCAGCAGTTTAGGCATATGGATGTTTGAGCAGTTCTTC
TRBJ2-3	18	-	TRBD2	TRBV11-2	CASSTGGADLTSTDTQYF	TGTGCCAGCAGCACGGGGGGGGCAGACTTAACTAGCACAGATACGCAGTATTTT
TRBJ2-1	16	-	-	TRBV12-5	CASGSTGASSYNEQFF	TGTGCTAGTGGTTCGACTGGGGCGAGCTCCTACAATGAGCAGTTCTTC
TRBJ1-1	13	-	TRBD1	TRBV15	CATSRARQGTPFF	TGTGCCACCAGCAGAGCCCGACAGGGGACACCTTTCTTT
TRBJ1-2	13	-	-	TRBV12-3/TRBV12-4	CASSLSPEYGYTF	TGTGCCAGCAGTTTATCCCCTGAGTATGGCTACACCTTC
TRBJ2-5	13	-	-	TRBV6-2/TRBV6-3	CASRRREWETQYF	TGTGCCAGCAGACGAAGGGAATGGGAGACCCAGTACTTC
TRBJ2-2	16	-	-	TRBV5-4	CASSLEQTTNTGELFF	TGTGCCAGCAGCTTGGAACAAACAACGAACACCGGGGAGCTGTTTTTT
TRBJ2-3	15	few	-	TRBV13	CASSLGDNQADTQYF	TGTGCCAGCAGCTTAGGGGACAACCAGGCAGATACGCAGTATTTT
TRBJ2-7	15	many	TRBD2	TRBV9	CASSVAGTSDYEQYF	TGTGCCAGCAGCGTAGCTGGGACTAGCGATTACGAGCAGTACTTC
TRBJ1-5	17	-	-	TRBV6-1	CASRRRGGESSNQPQHF	TGTGCCAGCAGAAGAAGGGGCGGCGAATCTAGCAATCAGCCCCAGCATTTT
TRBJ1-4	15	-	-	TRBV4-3	CASSRSTDGPEKLFF	TGCGCCAGCAGCCGATCGACAGATGGGCCGGAAAAACTGTTTTTT
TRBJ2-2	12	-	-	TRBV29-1	CSVVGGTGELFF	TGCAGCGTTGTTGGGGGCACCGGGGAGCTGTTTTTT
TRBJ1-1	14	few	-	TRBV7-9	CASSVRTSVGGAFF	TGTGCCAGCAGCGTCAGGACGAGTGTAGGGGGGGCTTTCTTT
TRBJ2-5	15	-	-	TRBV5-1	CASSLSRGTQETQYF	TGCGCCAGCAGCTTAAGCCGGGGCACCCAAGAGACCCAGTACTTC
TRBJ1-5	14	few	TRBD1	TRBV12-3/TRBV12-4	CASSLDRGHQPQHF	TGTGCCAGCAGTTTGGACAGGGGCCATCAGCCCCAGCATTTT
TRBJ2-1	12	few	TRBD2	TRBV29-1	CSTRDLSGIQFF	TGCAGCACCCGGGACCTTAGCGGGATACAGTTCTTC